The entry below gives a single TCR beta chain sequence along with its context. Its antigen is unknown. This entry comes from a study of T cells after yellow fever vaccination. General study findings and limits: Highly abundant clonotypes carried over from the bulk population could end up in FACS-sorted repertoires as contaminants.

A 5'RACE template-switching step, the method used to make TCR cDNA, added a universal primer site and UMIs. TCRdb passed the 5' RACE reads through MiXCR, listing each CDR3 protein once. Here the sample spans around 350,000 distinct CDR3 sequences, about 9.9% being singletons. The CDR3 is 15 residues long. Trimming shortened V by 0 bases and J by 0 bases, and 8 bases separated the two germline ends. Germline V gives CDR1 SGHTA, CDR2 FQGTGA. This specimen consisted of PBMCs, obtained on the day of the first yellow fever vaccination. This TCR came from a man aged 18 to 30 who received the YFV17D yellow fever vaccine. This chain joins TRBV7-3 and TRBJ1-1; D is unresolved. The CDR3 DNA follows: TGTGCCAGCAGCTTAACTGTGGTGATGAACACTGAAGCTTTCTTT. This codes for CASSLTVVMNTEAFF.